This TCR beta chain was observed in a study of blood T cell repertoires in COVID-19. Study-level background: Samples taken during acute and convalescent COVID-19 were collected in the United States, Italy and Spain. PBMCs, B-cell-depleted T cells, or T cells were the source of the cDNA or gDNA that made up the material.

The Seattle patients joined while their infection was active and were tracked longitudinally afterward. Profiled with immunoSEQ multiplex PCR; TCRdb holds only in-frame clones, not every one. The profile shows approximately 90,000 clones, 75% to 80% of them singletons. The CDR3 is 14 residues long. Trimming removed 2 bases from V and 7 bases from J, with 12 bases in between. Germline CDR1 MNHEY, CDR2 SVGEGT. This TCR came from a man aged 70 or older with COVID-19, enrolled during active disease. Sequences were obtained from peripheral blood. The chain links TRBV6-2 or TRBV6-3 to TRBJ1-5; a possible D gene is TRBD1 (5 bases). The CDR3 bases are TGTGCCAGCAGTTACGTCGGGGGGAGACAGCCCCAGCATTTT. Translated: CASSYVGGRQPQHF.